This TCR beta chain stems from a study of primary melanoma T cells and metastatic recurrence. About the study: Tumors were T2–T4 primary melanomas thicker than 1 mm. Overall study findings and caveats: A tumor T-cell fraction above 20% appeared protective. Independent of thickness, ulceration, mitotic rate and age, T-cell fraction reportedly predicted outcome.

Concerning this clone: Antigen specificity is unknown.

The CDR3 contains 12 residues. Germline V gene sequence: CDR1 GTSNPN, CDR2 SVGIG (reference sequence). V was clipped by 2 bases and J by 7 bases, with 9 bases between them. Method: immunoSEQ multiplex PCR; TCRdb's copy keeps in-frame clones and lacks some. The sample has around 120 clones, less than 85% seen once; the top ten hold roughly 17%. The sample comprised melanoma tumor tissue. This clonotype originated in a human donor with melanoma. This chain uses TRBV30 with TRBJ2-1; D possibly corresponds to TRBD2 (5 bases). CDR3 sequence (DNA): TGTGCCTGGAGTACCACGGGGAATGAGCAGTTCTTC. The encoded protein is CAWSTTGNEQFF.